The present T cell receptor beta chain was sequenced within a study of blood T cell repertoires in COVID-19. Across the study: COVID-19 samples from acute and convalescent phases originated in the United States, Italy and Spain. PBMCs, B-cell-depleted T cells, or T cells provided the cDNA or gDNA that made up the material.

V lost 4 bases, J lost 3 bases, and 10 bases lay in between. This CDR3 comprises 14 residues. CDR1 and CDR2 (germline): SEHNR, FQNEAQ (reference sequence). Patients of the Seattle cohort, enrolled during active infection, were followed longitudinally. Authors' analysis steps: Amplification of reference gene primers provided the estimated nucleated cell counts. Assay used: immunoSEQ multiplex PCR; TCRdb lists only in-frame clones, some missing. That table gives V, J and clone size, and the DNA gave D and trimming. The table records more than 200,000 clones, 70% to 90% of them present only once. The specimen was peripheral blood. The genes are TRBV7-9 and TRBJ1-5; weak D call: TRBD1 (6 bases). The source of this sequence is a man aged 25 to 40 with COVID-19, enrolled during active disease. In DNA, the CDR3 is TGTGCCAGCAGCTCCGACAGGCCCAATCAGCCCCAGCATTTT. As protein: CASSSDRPNQPQHF.